The 9 T cell receptor beta chains below come from one sample, sequenced in a study of CD8 T cells in ankylosing spondylitis. TCRdb analysed the 5' RACE reads with MiXCR anew, one entry per CDR3 protein. The data contain tens of thousands of distinct CDR3 sequences, approximately 30% of them singletons. Sequenced input: blood, either unsorted or a sorted T cell fraction (not recorded which). Receptors were obtained from a male donor with ankylosing spondylitis or in good health (not recorded which).

The chain has TRBV7-2 and TRBJ1-2, with TRBD1 identical over 7 bases. CDR3 length: 14 amino acids. V was clipped by 4 bases and J by 8 bases; unmatched bases: 10. From germline, CDR1 is SGHTA and CDR2 FQGNSA. DNA of the CDR3: TGTGCCAGCAGCTCCCAGGGGGGAACCTTCGGCTACACCTTC. It encodes CASSSQGGTFGYTF.

This chain connects TRBV29-1 to TRBJ1-1; D is unresolved. V was shortened by 2 bases and J by 0 bases, with 7 bases between the two germline ends. The CDR3 covers 13 residues. Per the germline V gene, CDR1 is SQVTM and CDR2 is ANQGSEA. The CDR3 sequence: CSVESGLNTEAFF. CDR3 coding DNA: TGCAGCGTTGAATCGGGGTTGAACACTGAAGCTTTCTTT.

The J gene is TRBJ1-5, the V gene TRBV29-1, with TRBD1 matching 8 bases. Germline V gene sequence: CDR1 SQVTM, CDR2 ANQGSEA. Trimming took 4 bases from V and 3 from J; bases not matched to a gene: 5. The length of the CDR3 is 14 residues. CDR3: CSVVETGVNQPQHF. CDR3 DNA sequence: TGCAGCGTTGTAGAGACAGGGGTCAATCAGCCCCAGCATTTT.

The chain recombines TRBV12-3 or TRBV12-4 with TRBJ1-5; D may be TRBD1 (5 bases). Trimming shortened V by 3 bases and J by 3 bases, and 15 bases separated the two germline ends. The CDR3 spans 16 residues. CDR3 sequence (DNA): TGTGCCAGCAGTTTCCTCCGGGACGGGTCCAATCAGCCCCAGCATTTT. Its translation: CASSFLRDGSNQPQHF.

This clonotype has more than one count but fewer than ten. This sequence joins TRBV28 and TRBJ2-6; TRBD1 might be the D (6 bases). V was trimmed by 6 bases and J by 0 bases, leaving 27 bases between them. This CDR3 region has 21 residues. CDR1 and CDR2 from the germline V gene are MDHEN and SYDVKM. CDR3 coding DNA: TGTGCCAGCAGCGTAGACAAGCCCGGGACATGGATATTCTCTGGGGCCAACGTCCTGACTTTC. Translating it yields CASSVDKPGTWIFSGANVLTF.

This clonotype was picked up a small number of times. This rearrangement joins TRBV12-3 or TRBV12-4 to TRBJ2-1, with D possibly TRBD2 on 5 matching bases. Trimming took off 5 bases at V and 2 bases at J, with 16 bases between the two ends. The CDR3 is 16 amino acids. CDR3 DNA sequence: TGTGCCAGCAGTCCTCCCGGTGGAGGCGCCTACAATGAGCAGTTCTTC. It yields the protein CASSPPGGGAYNEQFF.

The rearrangement joins TRBV29-1 to TRBJ2-5; 9 bases fit TRBD2. V shed 7 bases, J shed 5 bases, and the junction held 8 bases outside the gene matches. The CDR3 has 13 residues. The germline V gene encodes CDR1 SQVTM and CDR2 ANQGSEA. CDR3 sequence: CSARLADSETQYF. The CDR3 DNA is TGCAGCGCCCGACTAGCGGATAGTGAGACCCAGTACTTC.

This clonotype was seen a single time. The rearrangement uses TRBV5-5 and TRBJ2-7; D is unresolved. The CDR3 runs to 14 residues. V was cut by 1 base and J by 4 bases, with 12 bases left in between. Germline-derived CDR1 and CDR2 are SGHKS and YYEKEE (reference sequence). Written as DNA, the CDR3 is TGTGCCAGCAGCTTGTTAAGGGTACAGTACGAGCAGTACTTC. Translation: CASSLLRVQYEQYF.

This clonotype turned up a few times. The V call is TRBV5-5, the J call TRBJ1-1; 7 nucleotides line up with TRBD1. V shed 0 bases and J 6 bases; nucleotides not matched to a gene: 5. The CDR3 runs to 14 residues. The germline gives CDR1 SGHKS, CDR2 YYEKEE (reference sequence). The CDR3 loop reads CASSLASGGAEAFF. CDR3 nucleotide sequence: TGTGCCAGCAGCTTGGCGTCAGGGGGGGCTGAAGCTTTCTTT.